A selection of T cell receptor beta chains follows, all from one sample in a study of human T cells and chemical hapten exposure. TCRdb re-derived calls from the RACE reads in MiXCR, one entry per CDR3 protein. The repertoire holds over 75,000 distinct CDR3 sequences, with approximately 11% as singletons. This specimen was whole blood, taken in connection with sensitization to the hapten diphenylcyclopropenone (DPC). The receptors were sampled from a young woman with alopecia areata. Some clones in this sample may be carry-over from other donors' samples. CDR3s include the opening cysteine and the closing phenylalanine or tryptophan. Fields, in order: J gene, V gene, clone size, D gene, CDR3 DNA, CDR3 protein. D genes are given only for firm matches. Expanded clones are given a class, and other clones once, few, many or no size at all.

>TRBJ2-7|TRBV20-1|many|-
TGCAGTGCTAGAGATGTAAGGGCCGTTAGAAGCTCCTACGAGCAGTACTTC
CSARDVRAVRSSYEQYF
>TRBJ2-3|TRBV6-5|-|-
TGTGCCAGCAGTTACGGTAAACAAGATACGCAGTATTTT
CASSYGKQDTQYF
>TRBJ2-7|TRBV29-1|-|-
TGCAGCGTTGATGCGGGGAACGGCGAGCAGTACTTC
CSVDAGNGEQYF
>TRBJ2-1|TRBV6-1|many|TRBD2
TGTGCCAGCAGTGAAGGCACTAGCGGGGTTGATGAGCAGTTCTTC
CASSEGTSGVDEQFF
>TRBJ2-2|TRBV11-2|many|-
TGTGCCAGCGGTATCTCGTATCGGGGATCCGGGGAGCTGTTTTTT
CASGISYRGSGELFF
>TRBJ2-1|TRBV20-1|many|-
TGCAGTGCTAGAGAAACAGGGCCGACCCACAATGAGCAGTTCTTC
CSARETGPTHNEQFF
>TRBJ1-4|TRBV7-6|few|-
TGTGCCAGCAGCTCACACGACGGAGAAAAACTGTTTTTT
CASSSHDGEKLFF
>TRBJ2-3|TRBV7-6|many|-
TGTGCCAGCAGCTGGACACCCCCGTTCGGGGAGGCCACAGATACGCAGTATTTT
CASSWTPPFGEATDTQYF
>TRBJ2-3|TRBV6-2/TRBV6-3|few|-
TGTGCCAGCAGTACTCGAAGGACAACAGATACGCAGTATTTT
CASSTRRTTDTQYF
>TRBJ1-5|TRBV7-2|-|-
TGTGCCAGCAGCTTGGGGATTGAGCCCCAGCATTTT
CASSLGIEPQHF
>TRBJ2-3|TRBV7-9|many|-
TGTGCCAGCAGCCGGCAGCGGCCCACAGATACGCAGTATTTT
CASSRQRPTDTQYF
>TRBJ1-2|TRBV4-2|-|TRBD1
TGTGCCAGCAGCCAACATTCGGGACAGGGGGACTATGGCTACACCTTC
CASSQHSGQGDYGYTF
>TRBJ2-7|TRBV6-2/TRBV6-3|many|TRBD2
TGTGCCAGCAAACCTAGCGGGCTCCTCTACGAGCAGTACTTC
CASKPSGLLYEQYF
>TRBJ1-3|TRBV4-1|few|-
TGCGCCAGCAGCCAAGTTGGGGGCTCTGGAAACACCATATATTTT
CASSQVGGSGNTIYF
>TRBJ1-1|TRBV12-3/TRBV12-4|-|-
TGTGCCAGCAGTTTAAGTCAGGGACCTGAAGCTTTCTTT
CASSLSQGPEAFF
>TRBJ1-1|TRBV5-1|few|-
TGCGCCAGCAGCTTGGTACCAGGGGCGACTGAAGCTTTCTTT
CASSLVPGATEAFF
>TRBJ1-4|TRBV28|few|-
TGTGCCAGCATCCGAAGGGGGGAAGGTCGGGCTAATGAAAAACTGTTTTTT
CASIRRGEGRANEKLFF
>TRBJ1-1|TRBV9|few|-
TGTGCCAGCAGCGTACAGGGAAGCACTGAAGCTTTCTTT
CASSVQGSTEAFF
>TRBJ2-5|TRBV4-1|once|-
TGCGCCAGCAGCCAAGGAGGCACAGAGACCCAGTACTTC
CASSQGGTETQYF
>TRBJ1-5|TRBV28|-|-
TGTGCCAGCAGTTCCGACCAGCCCCAGCATTTT
CASSSDQPQHF
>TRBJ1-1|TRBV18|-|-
TGTGCCAGCTCACAACTACAGGGCGCGGGCCGTGAAGCTTTCTTT
CASSQLQGAGREAFF
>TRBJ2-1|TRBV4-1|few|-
TGCGCCAGCAGCCGGTCCTGGGCAGGGGACAATGAGCAGTTCTTC
CASSRSWAGDNEQFF
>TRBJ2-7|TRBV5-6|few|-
TGTGCCAGCAGCCCCGACAGGACGGCCGGGCAGTACTTC
CASSPDRTAGQYF
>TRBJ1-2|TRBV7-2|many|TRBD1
TGTGCCAGCAGCTTAGTGGCAGGGGGAGATGGCTACACCTTC
CASSLVAGGDGYTF
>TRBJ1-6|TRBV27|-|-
TGTGCCAGCAGTTTACTGGACACCAATTCACCCCTCCACTTT
CASSLLDTNSPLHF
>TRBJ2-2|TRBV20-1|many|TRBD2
TGCAGTGCTAGCGGACTAGCGGGAGTTGGCACCGGGGAGCTGTTTTTT
CSASGLAGVGTGELFF
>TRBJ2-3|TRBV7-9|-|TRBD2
TGTGCCAGCAGCTTGGAACTAGCGGGGTACACAGATACGCAGTATTTT
CASSLELAGYTDTQYF
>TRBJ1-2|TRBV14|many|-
TGTGCCAGCAGCCAAACCCGACGGACCGCTAACTATGGCTACACCTTC
CASSQTRRTANYGYTF
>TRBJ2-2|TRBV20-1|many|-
TGCAGTGCTAGATCACCGGGCCGCGACCAGAACACCGGGGAGCTGTTTTTT
CSARSPGRDQNTGELFF
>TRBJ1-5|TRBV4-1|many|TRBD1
TGCGCCAGCAGCCAAGAACTCGGACAGGCATATCAGCCCCAGCATTTT
CASSQELGQAYQPQHF
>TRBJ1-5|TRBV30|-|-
TGTGCCTGGAGCTGGGCAAGCAATCAGCCCCAGCATTTT
CAWSWASNQPQHF
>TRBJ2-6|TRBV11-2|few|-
TGTGCCAGCAGTCCTCGGGGCCTACTTTCTGGGGCCAACGTCCTGACTTTC
CASSPRGLLSGANVLTF
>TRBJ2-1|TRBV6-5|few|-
TGTGCCAGCTCGCGGGACATCTATAATGAGCAGTTCTTC
CASSRDIYNEQFF
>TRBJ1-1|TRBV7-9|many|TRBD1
TGTGCCAGCAGCTCGGCCCAGGGGGCGGAAGCTTTCTTT
CASSSAQGAEAFF
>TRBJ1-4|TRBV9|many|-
TGTGCCAGCAGCGTAGGGGGAATCGCAACTAATGAAAAACTGTTTTTT
CASSVGGIATNEKLFF
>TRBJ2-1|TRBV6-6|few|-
TGTGCCAGCAGTCCGCCGGCCCGGGAAATCGATGAGCAGTTCTTC
CASSPPAREIDEQFF
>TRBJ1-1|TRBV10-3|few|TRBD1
TGTGCCATCAAGGGGGACAGGAATGAAGCTTTCTTT
CAIKGDRNEAFF
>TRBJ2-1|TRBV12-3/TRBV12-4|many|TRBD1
TGTGCCAGCACCTGGGACAGGGGTTACAATGAGCAGTTCTTC
CASTWDRGYNEQFF
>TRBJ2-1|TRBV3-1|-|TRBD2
TGTGCCAGCAGCCATGAGACTAGCGGGGGAAATTCTTACAATGAGCAGTTCTTC
CASSHETSGGNSYNEQFF
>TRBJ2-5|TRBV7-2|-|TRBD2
TGTGCCAGCAGCTCGGGACTAGCGACGGAGACCCAGTACTTC
CASSSGLATETQYF
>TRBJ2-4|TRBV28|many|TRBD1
TGTGCCAGCAGTTCCGGGACAGCGAACATTCAGTACTTC
CASSSGTANIQYF
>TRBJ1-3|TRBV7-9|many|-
TGTGCCAGCAGCTTAGTGGCCGGGGGAAACACCATATATTTT
CASSLVAGGNTIYF
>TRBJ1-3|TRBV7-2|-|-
TGTGCCAGCAGCACGGACCGGGGAGTCACCATATATTTT
CASSTDRGVTIYF
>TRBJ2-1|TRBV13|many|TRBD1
TGTGCCAGCAGCACCATAGCGGATAAGGACAGGGGGAACTCCTACAATGAGCAGTTCTTC
CASSTIADKDRGNSYNEQFF
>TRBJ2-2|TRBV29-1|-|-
TGCAGCGTCCGGTGGGGAGCCGAGTCCGGGGAGCTGTTTTTT
CSVRWGAESGELFF
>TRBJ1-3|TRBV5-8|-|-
TGTGCCAGCAGCTTCCAGGGAAACACCATATATTTT
CASSFQGNTIYF
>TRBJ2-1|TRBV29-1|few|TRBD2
TGCAGCGTTGAAGAAGGCGGAGCGGGAGGAACCTACAATGAGCAGTTCTTC
CSVEEGGAGGTYNEQFF
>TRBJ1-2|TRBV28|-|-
TGTGCCACCACTCGGGTCGGGTATGGCTACACCTTC
CATTRVGYGYTF
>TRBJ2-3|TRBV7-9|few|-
TGTGCCAGCAGCGGGGGAGGTTCCGCAGATACGCAGTATTTT
CASSGGGSADTQYF
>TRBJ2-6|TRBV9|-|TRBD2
TGTGCCAGCAGCGTTTTTGCGGGAGGACTCTCTGGGGCCAACGTCCTGACTTTC
CASSVFAGGLSGANVLTF
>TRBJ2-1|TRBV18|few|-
TGTGCCAGCTCACCGAGCCGGGAATTCAATGAGCAGTTCTTC
CASSPSREFNEQFF
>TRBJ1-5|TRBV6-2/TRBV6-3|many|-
TGTGCCAGCAGGGAATTTGATCAGCCCCAGCATTTT
CASREFDQPQHF
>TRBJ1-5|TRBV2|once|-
TGTGCCAGCAGTGAGCTCAGTAGCAATCAGCCCCAGCATTTT
CASSELSSNQPQHF
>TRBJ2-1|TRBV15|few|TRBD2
TGTGCCACCAGCACTCGAGGCGGGGGCTCCTACAATGAGCAGTTCTTC
CATSTRGGGSYNEQFF
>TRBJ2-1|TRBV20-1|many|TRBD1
TGCAGTGCAGGGACAGGGCACCCCAATGAGCAGTTCTTC
CSAGTGHPNEQFF
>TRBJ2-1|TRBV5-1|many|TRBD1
TGCGCCAGCAGCCTCTCGACAGGGAACTACAATGAGCAGTTCTTC
CASSLSTGNYNEQFF
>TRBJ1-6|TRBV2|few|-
TGTGCCAGCAGTGACAGGAATTCACCCCTCCACTTT
CASSDRNSPLHF
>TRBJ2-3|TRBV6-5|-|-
TGTGCCAGCAGTTACTCGAGGAAGACAGATACGCAGTATTTT
CASSYSRKTDTQYF